This is a list of T cell receptor beta chains from one sample in a study of shared clonotypes between healthy human individuals. The repertoire was sequenced with immunoSEQ multiplex PCR; TCRdb's copy has only in-frame clones and lacks some. The sample has around 2.3 million clones; nearly 97% are singletons. Sequences were obtained from naive CD4+ T cells sorted from blood. The receptors were sampled from a young man in good health. CDR3s include the opening cysteine and the closing phenylalanine or tryptophan. The order of the fields is clone size, V gene, D gene, J gene, CDR3 protein, CDR3 DNA. The D gene is left open where the match is weak. Clone size is given for some rows only: seen once, a few or many times, or a class if the clone is expanded.

abundance: once
v_gene: TRBV6-5
d_gene: -
j_gene: TRBJ1-6
CDR3aa: CASTSGGSYNSPLHF
CDR3nt: TGTGCCAGCACCTCAGGTGGTTCCTATAATTCACCCCTCCACTTT

abundance: -
v_gene: TRBV5-1
d_gene: -
j_gene: TRBJ2-6
CDR3aa: CASSSQSGANVLTF
CDR3nt: TGCGCCAGCAGCTCTCAGTCTGGGGCCAACGTCCTGACTTTC

abundance: -
v_gene: TRBV5-1
d_gene: TRBD2
j_gene: TRBJ2-7
CDR3aa: CASSPSGGVPEQYF
CDR3nt: TGCGCCAGCAGCCCGAGCGGGGGGGTGCCCGAGCAGTACTTC

abundance: -
v_gene: TRBV21-1
d_gene: -
j_gene: TRBJ2-5
CDR3aa: CASSKVCRGTQETQYF
CDR3nt: TGTGCCAGCAGCAAAGTTTGCCGGGGGACCCAAGAGACCCAGTACTTC

abundance: -
v_gene: TRBV11-2
d_gene: TRBD1
j_gene: TRBJ2-1
CDR3aa: CASSSRDSRYNEQFF
CDR3nt: TGTGCCAGCAGCTCAAGGGACAGCCGCTACAATGAGCAGTTCTTC

abundance: once
v_gene: TRBV6-1
d_gene: -
j_gene: TRBJ2-2
CDR3aa: CASSGDRKNTGELFF
CDR3nt: TGTGCCAGCAGTGGCGACAGGAAGAACACCGGGGAGCTGTTTTTT

abundance: -
v_gene: TRBV7-2
d_gene: TRBD1
j_gene: TRBJ1-5
CDR3aa: CASSLGDRPGNQPQHF
CDR3nt: TGTGCCAGCAGCTTGGGGGACAGGCCGGGGAATCAGCCCCAGCATTTT

abundance: -
v_gene: TRBV7-2
d_gene: -
j_gene: TRBJ1-6
CDR3aa: CASSLIAPVGSSTNSPLHF
CDR3nt: TGTGCCAGCAGCTTAATCGCGCCGGTAGGCAGTTCCACTAATTCACCCCTCCACTTT

abundance: -
v_gene: TRBV4-3
d_gene: -
j_gene: TRBJ1-2
CDR3aa: CASSQVAQPNYGYTF
CDR3nt: TGCGCCAGCAGCCAAGTGGCACAGCCCAACTATGGCTACACCTTC

abundance: -
v_gene: TRBV19
d_gene: -
j_gene: TRBJ1-5
CDR3aa: CASSIDARGVGNQPQHF
CDR3nt: TGTGCCAGTAGTATAGATGCTCGAGGGGTCGGCAATCAGCCCCAGCATTTT

abundance: -
v_gene: TRBV5-1
d_gene: -
j_gene: TRBJ2-1
CDR3aa: CASSLGQSYNEQFF
CDR3nt: TGCGCCAGCAGCTTGGGGCAATCCTACAATGAGCAGTTCTTC

abundance: -
v_gene: TRBV10-1
d_gene: TRBD1
j_gene: TRBJ2-7
CDR3aa: CASSVGQGLFDEQYF
CDR3nt: TGCGCCAGCAGTGTAGGACAGGGTTTATTTGACGAGCAGTACTTC

abundance: -
v_gene: TRBV2
d_gene: -
j_gene: TRBJ1-4
CDR3aa: CASGQGYEKLFF
CDR3nt: TGTGCCAGTGGGCAGGGTTATGAAAAACTGTTTTTT

abundance: -
v_gene: TRBV11-2
d_gene: -
j_gene: TRBJ2-7
CDR3aa: CASQWGAGAAYEQYF
CDR3nt: TGTGCCTCTCAATGGGGGGCAGGGGCCGCCTACGAGCAGTACTTC

abundance: -
v_gene: TRBV6-1
d_gene: -
j_gene: TRBJ1-1
CDR3aa: CASSEARAVEAFF
CDR3nt: TGTGCCAGCAGTGAAGCGCGGGCGGTTGAAGCTTTCTTT

abundance: -
v_gene: TRBV9
d_gene: -
j_gene: TRBJ1-1
CDR3aa: CASSPDSMNTEAFF
CDR3nt: TGTGCCAGCAGCCCTGACAGCATGAACACTGAAGCTTTCTTT

abundance: -
v_gene: TRBV11-2
d_gene: TRBD2
j_gene: TRBJ2-1
CDR3aa: CASSFLAGVVNEQFF
CDR3nt: TGTGCCAGCAGCTTCCTAGCGGGAGTGGTAAATGAGCAGTTCTTC

abundance: -
v_gene: TRBV14
d_gene: TRBD1
j_gene: TRBJ1-2
CDR3aa: CASSRDRKTYTF
CDR3nt: TGTGCCAGCAGCCGGGACAGAAAAACCTACACCTTC

abundance: once
v_gene: TRBV2
d_gene: -
j_gene: TRBJ1-1
CDR3aa: CASSWVRNEEAFF
CDR3nt: TGTGCCAGCAGTTGGGTCCGAAACGAAGAAGCTTTCTTT

abundance: -
v_gene: TRBV9
d_gene: TRBD1
j_gene: TRBJ1-4
CDR3aa: CASTPGQGASLGEKLFF
CDR3nt: TGTGCCAGCACCCCGGGACAGGGGGCTTCGCTCGGGGAAAAACTGTTTTTT

abundance: -
v_gene: TRBV28
d_gene: TRBD2
j_gene: TRBJ2-7
CDR3aa: CASSGLGKLYEQYF
CDR3nt: TGTGCCAGCAGCGGACTAGGGAAACTTTACGAGCAGTACTTC

abundance: -
v_gene: TRBV5-1
d_gene: -
j_gene: TRBJ2-1
CDR3aa: CASAKLGAPYNEQFF
CDR3nt: TGCGCCAGCGCAAAGCTGGGGGCCCCCTACAATGAGCAGTTCTTC

abundance: -
v_gene: TRBV19
d_gene: TRBD1
j_gene: TRBJ2-7
CDR3aa: CASTIGTVTAHEQYF
CDR3nt: TGTGCCAGTACCATAGGGACAGTTACGGCCCACGAGCAGTACTTC

abundance: -
v_gene: TRBV6-5
d_gene: -
j_gene: TRBJ1-6
CDR3aa: CASSYSVHGTLHF
CDR3nt: TGTGCCAGCAGTTACTCGGTACATGGAACCCTCCACTTT

abundance: -
v_gene: TRBV27
d_gene: -
j_gene: TRBJ2-1
CDR3aa: CASSLRTELREQFF
CDR3nt: TGTGCCAGCAGTCTCCGGACGGAGCTGCGTGAGCAGTTCTTC

abundance: -
v_gene: TRBV6-5
d_gene: -
j_gene: TRBJ2-7
CDR3aa: CASRRDGDASYEQYF
CDR3nt: TGTGCCAGCAGGAGAGACGGGGACGCATCCTACGAGCAGTACTTC

abundance: -
v_gene: TRBV27
d_gene: -
j_gene: TRBJ1-3
CDR3aa: CASSFSGLSTSGNTIYF
CDR3nt: TGTGCCAGCAGTTTCAGCGGACTGTCCACCTCTGGAAACACCATATATTTT

abundance: -
v_gene: TRBV27
d_gene: TRBD2
j_gene: TRBJ2-1
CDR3aa: CASSFLTSGRDEQFF
CDR3nt: TGTGCCAGCAGTTTTCTAACTAGCGGGAGAGATGAGCAGTTCTTC

abundance: -
v_gene: TRBV6-1
d_gene: -
j_gene: TRBJ1-4
CDR3aa: CASSEASTTNEKLFF
CDR3nt: TGTGCCAGCAGTGAAGCTTCGACAACTAATGAAAAACTGTTTTTT

abundance: -
v_gene: TRBV6-5
d_gene: -
j_gene: TRBJ1-5
CDR3aa: CASSGGEGNQPQHF
CDR3nt: TGTGCCAGCAGCGGGGGGGAAGGGAACCAGCCCCAGCATTTT

abundance: -
v_gene: TRBV18
d_gene: -
j_gene: TRBJ2-5
CDR3aa: CASSLSGSQETQYF
CDR3nt: TGTGCCAGCTCACTTTCGGGCTCGCAAGAGACCCAGTACTTC

abundance: -
v_gene: TRBV6-5
d_gene: -
j_gene: TRBJ1-4
CDR3aa: CASGGQGKKLFF
CDR3nt: TGTGCCAGCGGTGGTCAGGGGAAAAAACTGTTTTTT

abundance: -
v_gene: TRBV29-1
d_gene: -
j_gene: TRBJ1-1
CDR3aa: CSVEGRGGGNTEAFF
CDR3nt: TGCAGCGTTGAGGGTAGGGGAGGGGGGAACACTGAAGCTTTCTTT

abundance: -
v_gene: TRBV5-6
d_gene: -
j_gene: TRBJ2-1
CDR3aa: CASSSRGRFHNEQFF
CDR3nt: TGTGCCAGCAGCTCGCGGGGACGGTTCCACAATGAGCAGTTCTTC

abundance: -
v_gene: TRBV7-3
d_gene: TRBD1
j_gene: TRBJ2-7
CDR3aa: CASSLMGQGPYEQYF
CDR3nt: TGTGCCAGCAGCTTAATGGGACAGGGACCCTACGAGCAGTACTTC

abundance: -
v_gene: TRBV19
d_gene: TRBD1
j_gene: TRBJ1-3
CDR3aa: CASRPDRAGNTIYF
CDR3nt: TGTGCCAGTAGACCCGACAGGGCTGGAAACACCATATATTTT

abundance: -
v_gene: TRBV7-2
d_gene: -
j_gene: TRBJ2-7
CDR3aa: CASSFGSEQYF
CDR3nt: TGTGCCAGCAGCTTCGGTTCCGAGCAGTACTTC

abundance: -
v_gene: TRBV14
d_gene: -
j_gene: TRBJ2-2
CDR3aa: CASSQEEAVENTGELFF
CDR3nt: TGTGCCAGCAGCCAAGAAGAAGCGGTGGAGAACACCGGGGAGCTGTTTTTT

abundance: -
v_gene: TRBV18
d_gene: -
j_gene: TRBJ2-1
CDR3aa: CASSPSVGLNNEQFF
CDR3nt: TGTGCCAGCTCACCTTCGGTGGGGTTGAACAATGAGCAGTTCTTC

abundance: -
v_gene: TRBV7-2
d_gene: -
j_gene: TRBJ2-5
CDR3aa: CASSLRGSGETQYF
CDR3nt: TGTGCCAGCAGCTTACGGGGGTCCGGTGAGACCCAGTACTTC

abundance: -
v_gene: TRBV10-3
d_gene: -
j_gene: TRBJ2-7
CDR3aa: CAISGAGGGSGDEQYF
CDR3nt: TGTGCCATCAGTGGGGCCGGTGGGGGCTCGGGGGACGAGCAGTACTTC

abundance: -
v_gene: TRBV18
d_gene: TRBD1
j_gene: TRBJ2-2
CDR3aa: CASSLQGQGNTGELFF
CDR3nt: TGTGCCAGCTCCCTACAGGGACAGGGGAACACCGGGGAGCTGTTTTTT

abundance: -
v_gene: TRBV18
d_gene: -
j_gene: TRBJ2-1
CDR3aa: CASSVGLYNEQFF
CDR3nt: TGTGCCAGCTCAGTGGGACTTTACAATGAGCAGTTCTTC

abundance: -
v_gene: TRBV2
d_gene: -
j_gene: TRBJ1-4
CDR3aa: CASSLGRSTNEKLFF
CDR3nt: TGTGCCAGCAGCCTGGGACGTTCAACTAATGAAAAACTGTTTTTT

abundance: -
v_gene: TRBV6-6
d_gene: TRBD1
j_gene: TRBJ2-2
CDR3aa: CASSPGQGWGTGELFF
CDR3nt: TGTGCCAGCAGCCCTGGACAGGGATGGGGGACCGGGGAGCTGTTTTTT

abundance: -
v_gene: TRBV11-2
d_gene: TRBD2
j_gene: TRBJ2-7
CDR3aa: CASSLAAGGPYEQYF
CDR3nt: TGTGCCAGCAGCTTAGCAGCGGGAGGGCCTTACGAGCAGTACTTC

abundance: -
v_gene: TRBV11-2
d_gene: -
j_gene: TRBJ2-7
CDR3aa: CASSLNGLNEQYF
CDR3nt: TGTGCCAGCAGCTTAAATGGACTTAACGAGCAGTACTTC

abundance: -
v_gene: TRBV7-8
d_gene: -
j_gene: TRBJ2-5
CDR3aa: CASSLTVQETQYF
CDR3nt: TGTGCCAGCAGCCTGACAGTCCAAGAGACCCAGTACTTC

abundance: -
v_gene: TRBV10-1
d_gene: -
j_gene: TRBJ2-5
CDR3aa: CAIVVQETQYF
CDR3nt: TGCGCCATCGTTGTACAAGAGACCCAGTACTTC